The 11 T cell receptor beta chains listed next were all sequenced from one sample in a study of T cell repertoires in cytomegalovirus infection. No antigen is known for these receptors. TCRdb reanalysed the reads using MiXCR and keeps one entry per CDR3 protein. The sample consists of 200,000 to 250,000 distinct CDR3 sequences, about 38% of them appearing once. The sample consisted of CD8+ T cells from cultured PBMCs, taken from culture after CMV antigen stimulation. The origin of the receptors is a human donor in good health (CMV status not recorded). Some clones in this sample may be carry-over from other donors' samples.

This rearrangement joins TRBV12-3 or TRBV12-4 to TRBJ1-5, with D perhaps TRBD1 (5 bases). The V and J ends lost 7 bases and 3 bases respectively, with 16 bases between them. The CDR3 covers 15 residues. CDR3 nucleotide sequence: TGTGCCAGCATCCGCCCTGCCAGGGACAATCAGCCCCAGCATTTT. It translates to CASIRPARDNQPQHF.

This clonotype came up once. V usage is TRBV11-2 and J usage is TRBJ2-3; tentatively, D is TRBD1 or TRBD2 (7 bases each). The CDR3 totals 16 residues. Germline CDR1 reads SGHAT; CDR2 reads FQNNGV. Trimming cost V 1 base and J 2 bases, with 13 bases left between them. The CDR3 sequence: CASSLGRGGLTDTQYF. The CDR3 DNA reads as TGTGCCAGCAGCTTAGGCAGGGGGGGCCTCACAGATACGCAGTATTTT.

This sequence joins TRBV7-4 and TRBJ2-3; 7 nucleotides line up with TRBD2. This CDR3 contains 15 residues. Germline V gene lookup returns CDR1 SGHVT and CDR2 SQSDAQ. The V gene end was trimmed by 8 bases and the J gene end by 2 bases; junction bases not matched to a gene: 10. CDR3 loop: CASPQRGCDTDTQYF. In DNA form, the CDR3 reads TGTGCCAGCCCTCAGCGGGGATGCGACACAGATACGCAGTATTTT.

The V call is TRBV19, the J call TRBJ2-1, with D perhaps TRBD1 (5 bases). The ends were cut back, 6 bases at V and 10 bases at J, with 13 bases in the middle. The CDR3 is 12 residues long. Looked up from germline, CDR1 is LNHDA and CDR2 is SQIVND (reference sequence). DNA for the CDR3: TGTGCCAGTAGGTCAGGGTGGAACGAGCAGTTCTTC. Translated, it gives CASRSGWNEQFF.

This clonotype showed up just a few times. This rearrangement joins TRBV15 to TRBJ2-7; a weak D match, TRBD2 (5 bases). V was clipped by 3 bases and J by 0 bases, with 12 bases between them. The CDR3 spans 15 residues. Per germline, CDR1 LNHNV and CDR2 YYDKDF (reference sequence). This chain's CDR3 is CATSSPSRSSYEQYF. The CDR3, as DNA: TGTGCCACCAGCAGCCCTAGCAGAAGCTCCTACGAGCAGTACTTC.

The rearrangement uses TRBV7-9 and TRBJ2-7, with D unclear. CDR3 length: 13 residues. The V gene's germline CDR1 is SEHNR and CDR2 FQNEAQ (reference sequence). Trimming took off 9 bases at V and 0 bases at J, with 12 bases between the two ends. The CDR3 DNA follows: TGTGCCAGAAGCCCTTCGGACTCCTACGAGCAGTACTTC. Its protein product is CARSPSDSYEQYF.

V usage is TRBV11-2 and J usage is TRBJ2-1; TRBD2 matches 8 bases. Germline values: CDR1 SGHAT, CDR2 FQNNGV. V lost 6 bases to trimming and J lost 8 bases; unmatched junction nucleotides: 12. The CDR3 length is 15 residues. For the CDR3, the DNA is TGTGCCAGCAGTCCCAAGTCGCGGGGGGTCGATGAGCAGTTCTTC. It translates to CASSPKSRGVDEQFF.

The chain uses TRBV15 and TRBJ2-1; D is perhaps TRBD2 (7 bases). With 3 bases removed from V and 3 bases from J, the gap between germline ends came to 12 bases. CDR1 is LNHNV and CDR2 is YYDKDF in the germline V gene (reference sequence). CDR3 length: 15 amino acids. The CDR3 sequence: CATSSGGGDYNEQFF. CDR3 bases: TGTGCCACCAGCAGTGGGGGGGGCGACTACAATGAGCAGTTCTTC.

This sequence joins TRBV27 and TRBJ2-3, with 7 bases matching TRBD2. With V trimmed by 5 bases and J by 3 bases, 8 bases remained unmatched. The germline gives CDR1 MNHEY, CDR2 SMNVEV (reference sequence). The CDR3 covers 15 residues. This CDR3 reads CASSPREGLTDTQYF. The DNA of the CDR3 is TGTGCCAGCAGTCCAAGGGAGGGCCTGACAGATACGCAGTATTTT.

This clonotype was observed a handful of times. The genes are TRBV11-2 and TRBJ2-7; 10 bases align to TRBD2. The CDR3 has 17 amino acids. In germline, CDR1 is SGHAT, CDR2 FQNNGV. With V trimmed by 0 bases and J by 3 bases, 8 bases remained unmatched. The CDR3 here is CASSLDPVASGSYEQYF. CDR3 nucleotides: TGTGCCAGCAGCTTAGACCCCGTGGCTAGCGGGAGCTACGAGCAGTACTTC.

This clonotype occurred a few times. The V call is TRBV7-3, the J call TRBJ1-1, with 8 bases identical to TRBD1. V lost 5 bases and J lost 1; bases outside the gene matches: 3. The CDR3 consists of 14 residues. In germline, CDR1 is SGHTA, CDR2 FQGTGA. This CDR3 is CASSTTGGNTEAFF. The DNA of the CDR3 is TGTGCCAGCAGCACCACAGGGGGGAACACTGAAGCTTTCTTT.